This entry lists 12 T cell receptor beta chains sequenced from one sample in a study of shared clonotypes between healthy human individuals (dated by TCRdb to about 2020). Library construction relied on the immunoSEQ multiplex PCR assay. This is the immuneACCESS table as TCRdb keeps it, with only in-frame sequences that have V and J called. A part of the clones is gone; compared with another copy, unresolved V genes explain less than half, and the rest is unexplained. This sample is represented by about 1.5 million clones; 95% to 99% of them were singletons. Roughly 0.4% of the sample is held by the ten biggest clonotypes. Material for sequencing was naive CD4+ T cells sorted from blood. The intended sense of this specimen's cell subset or site label: CD45RA+ positively selected. These receptors were collected from a man aged 30-40 years in good health.

This chain links TRBV5-1 with TRBJ2-7; 10 bases match TRBD2. CDR1 is SGHRS and CDR2 is YFSETQ in the germline V gene. Germline trimming cut 3 bases from V and 3 bases from J; bases unmatched to any gene: 6. CDR3 length: 15 amino acids. CDR3 sequence: CASSSLAGGGYEQYF. The CDR3 DNA reads as TGCGCCAGCAGCTCTTTAGCGGGAGGAGGCTACGAGCAGTACTTC. The full variable domain, rest sourced from reference TRBV5-1 and TRBJ2-7, is KAGVTQTPRYLIKTRGQQVTLSCSPISGHRSVSWYQQTPGQGLQFLFEYFSETQRNKGNFPGRFSGRQFSNSRSEMNVSTLELGDSALYLCASSSLAGGGYEQYFGPGTRLTVT.

This rearrangement joins TRBV15 to TRBJ2-5; D is perhaps TRBD2 (5 bases). This CDR3 region has 15 residues. V dropped 4 bases and J dropped 0 bases, with 12 bases sitting between them. Looked up from germline, CDR1 is LNHNV and CDR2 is YYDKDF (reference sequence). The CDR3 protein is CATSTGLMYQETQYF. The CDR3 bases are TGTGCCACCAGCACCGGACTCATGTACCAAGAGACCCAGTACTTC.

The chain couples TRBV10-1 to TRBJ2-7; D remains ambiguous. Germline values: CDR1 WNHNN, CDR2 SYGVQD (reference sequence). With 0 bases removed from V and 5 bases from J, the gap between germline ends came to 8 bases. This CDR3 comprises 13 residues. CDR3 in DNA: TGCGCCAGCAGTGAGTCTAGCTATCACGAGCAGTACTTC. Translation gives CASSESSYHEQYF.

The chain uses TRBV7-2 and TRBJ1-1; D is possibly TRBD1 (5 bases). Trimming removed 3 bases at V and 4 bases at J, with 9 bases between. From germline, CDR1 is SGHTA and CDR2 FQGNSA. The CDR3 sequence is 13 residues long. CDR3 region: CASSLGQPTEAFF. The CDR3 coding sequence is TGTGCCAGCAGCTTGGGGCAGCCCACTGAAGCTTTCTTT.

Of note for this clone: The same CDR3 also results from other DNA sequences found in this sample. CDR3: CASSLSTGNQPQHF. CDR3 nucleotides: TGTGCCAGCAGTTTATCGACGGGCAATCAGCCCCAGCATTTT. The J gene is TRBJ1-5, the V gene TRBV27; no definite D call. CDR3 length: 14 amino acids. Trimming shortened V by 0 bases and J by 2 bases, and 5 bases separated the two germline ends. Looked up from germline, CDR1 is MNHEY and CDR2 is SMNVEV (reference sequence).

CDR3 sequence reads: CASSFKQYQETQYF. CDR3 nucleotides: TGTGCCAGCAGCTTTAAACAGTACCAAGAGACCCAGTACTTC. The chain employs TRBV11-2 and TRBJ2-5; D uncertain. CDR3 size: 14 residues. V was trimmed by 3 bases and J by 0 bases, leaving 8 bases between them. Per germline, CDR1 SGHAT and CDR2 FQNNGV.

The CDR3 loop is CASSGTGANQPQHF. The CDR3 bases are TGTGCCAGCAGCGGTACAGGTGCCAATCAGCCCCAGCATTTT. The chain combines TRBV9 with TRBJ1-5; D perhaps matches TRBD1 (5 bases). V was trimmed by 3 bases and J by 3 bases, leaving 10 bases between them. The germline V gene encodes CDR1 SGDLS and CDR2 YYNGEE. This CDR3 has 14 amino acids.

The chain recombines TRBV7-9 with TRBJ1-1; D ambiguous. Trimming pared 5 bases from V and 1 base from J, leaving 8 bases between. This CDR3 spans 13 amino acids. Germline V CDR1 and CDR2: SEHNR, FQNEAQ (reference sequence). CDR3 bases: TGTGCCAGCAGCAAACAAGAGAACACTGAAGCTTTCTTT. Translated: CASSKQENTEAFF.

The CDR3 DNA sequence: TGTGCCAGTAACTCCCGGACTAGCGTTAAAAGGAGCAATGAGCAGTTCTTC. Its translation is CASNSRTSVKRSNEQFF. The J gene is TRBJ2-1, the V gene TRBV19, with 9 positions matching TRBD2. From germline, CDR1 is LNHDA and CDR2 SQIVND (reference sequence). J was trimmed by 6 bases and V by 7 bases; bases with no gene match: 16. The CDR3 length is 17 residues.

The J gene is TRBJ2-5, the V gene TRBV25-1, with D perhaps matching TRBD1 (5 bases). V was trimmed by 4 bases and J by 5 bases, leaving 11 bases between them. Germline lookup yields CDR1 MGHDK and CDR2 SYGVNS. This CDR3 region has 13 residues. The CDR3 nucleotides are TGTGCCAGCAGTGGGACACCGAGGGAGACCCAGTACTTC. Translated: CASSGTPRETQYF. Filled out from reference TRBV25-1 and TRBJ2-5, the complete variable domain reads EADIYQTPRYLVIGTGKKITLECSQTMGHDKMYWYQQDPGMELHLIHYSYGVNSTEKGDLSSESTVSRIRTEHFPLTLESARPSHTSQYLCASSGTPRETQYFGPGTRLLVL.

This clone was detected once. This chain uses TRBV10-2 with TRBJ2-7; weak D call: TRBD1 (6 bases). The CDR3 totals 10 residues. Trimming took 8 bases from V and 9 from J, leaving 11 bases between them. Germline V gene lookup returns CDR1 WSHSY and CDR2 SAAADI. The CDR3 nucleotides read TGCGCCAGCTACAGGGAAGCGCAGTACTTC. This codes for CASYREAQYF.

V usage is TRBV7-8 and J usage is TRBJ2-1; D may correspond to TRBD1 or TRBD2 (5 bases each). The CDR3 consists of 13 residues. CDR1 is SGHVS and CDR2 is FQNEAQ in the germline V gene. V lost 1 base and J lost 9, with 10 bases in between. The CDR3 sequence is CASSLGLGGEQFF. The CDR3 DNA reads as TGTGCCAGCAGCTTAGGGCTTGGGGGTGAGCAGTTCTTC.